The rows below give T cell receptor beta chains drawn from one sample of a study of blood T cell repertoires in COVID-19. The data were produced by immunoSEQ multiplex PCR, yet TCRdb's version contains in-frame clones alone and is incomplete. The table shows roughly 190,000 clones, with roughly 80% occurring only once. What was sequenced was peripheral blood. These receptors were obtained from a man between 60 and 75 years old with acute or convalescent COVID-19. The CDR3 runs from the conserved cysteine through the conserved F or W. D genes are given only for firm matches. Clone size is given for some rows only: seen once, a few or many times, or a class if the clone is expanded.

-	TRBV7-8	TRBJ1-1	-	TGTGCCAGCAGCCAATCACAGGGATCGGCCACTGAAGCTTTCTTT	CASSQSQGSATEAFF
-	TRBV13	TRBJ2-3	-	TGTGCCAGCAGCTTAGGGGCTAGCACAGATACGCAGTATTTT	CASSLGASTDTQYF
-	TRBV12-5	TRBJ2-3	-	TGTGCTAGTGGGTCATCAGGGGGCACAGATACGCAGTATTTT	CASGSSGGTDTQYF
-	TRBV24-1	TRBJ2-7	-	TGTGCCACCAGTGAACAGGTCGAGCAGTACTTC	CATSEQVEQYF
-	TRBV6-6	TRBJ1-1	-	TGTGCCAGCACGGAACTCAGACAGAACACTGAAGCTTTCTTT	CASTELRQNTEAFF
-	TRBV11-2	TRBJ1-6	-	TGTGCCAGCAGCTTAAGTTTGACAGTTAATTCACCCCTCCACTTT	CASSLSLTVNSPLHF
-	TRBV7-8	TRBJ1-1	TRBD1	TGTGCCAGCAGCTTATCCCGACAGGGGGACACTGAAGCTTTCTTT	CASSLSRQGDTEAFF
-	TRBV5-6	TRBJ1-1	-	TGTGCCAGCAGCTTTTCCGGGAACACTGAAGCTTTCTTT	CASSFSGNTEAFF
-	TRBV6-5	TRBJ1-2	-	TGTGCCAGCGGAACTGGCGGGCGCGGCTATGGCTACACCTTC	CASGTGGRGYGYTF
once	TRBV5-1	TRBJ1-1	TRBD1	TGCGCCAGTCAACCACTCGGCCAGGGGGTAAACACTGAAGCTTTCTTT	CASQPLGQGVNTEAFF
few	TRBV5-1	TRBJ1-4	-	TGCGCCAGCAGCTTGGGGCAGGCGACTAATGAAAAACTGTTTTTT	CASSLGQATNEKLFF
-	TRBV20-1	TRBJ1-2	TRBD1	TGCAGTGCTAGTAACAGGGGTTATGGCTACACCTTC	CSASNRGYGYTF
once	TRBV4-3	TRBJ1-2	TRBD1	TGCGCCAGCAGCCAAGATCGGGACAGGGCCTATGGCTACACCTTC	CASSQDRDRAYGYTF
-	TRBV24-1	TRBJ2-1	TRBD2	TGTGCCACCAGTGACGCGACTAGCGGGGGGGGACAGTTCTTC	CATSDATSGGGQFF
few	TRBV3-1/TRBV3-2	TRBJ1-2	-	TGTGCCAGCGGTTCCGGCTACAGGGCCTATGGCTACACCTTC	CASGSGYRAYGYTF
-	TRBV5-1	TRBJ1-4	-	TGCGCCAGCAGCTTGGGTACAGGACGTAATGAAAAACTGTTTTTT	CASSLGTGRNEKLFF
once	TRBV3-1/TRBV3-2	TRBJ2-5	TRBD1	TGTGCCAGCAGCCCATGGGACAGGGAAGAGACCCAGTACTTC	CASSPWDREETQYF
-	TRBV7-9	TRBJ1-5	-	TGTGCCAGCAGCCCCCCAGGGGAGAGCAATCAGCCCCAGCATTTT	CASSPPGESNQPQHF
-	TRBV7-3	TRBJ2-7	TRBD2	TGTGCCAGCAGCTTAAGTCGGGGGGACGAGCAGTACTTC	CASSLSRGDEQYF
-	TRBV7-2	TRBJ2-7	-	TGTGCCAGCAGCTCGACGTCTAGGGGTGAGCAGTACTTC	CASSSTSRGEQYF
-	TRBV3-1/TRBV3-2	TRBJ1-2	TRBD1	TGTGCCAGCAGCCAAGCGGAGGGGGCGGCCTATGGCTACACCTTC	CASSQAEGAAYGYTF
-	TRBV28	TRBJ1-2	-	TGTGCCAGCACCCCGGGTGCGGGGGGCGACTATGGCTACACCTTC	CASTPGAGGDYGYTF
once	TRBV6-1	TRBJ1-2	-	TGTGCCAGCAGTGAAGCAGAGGGATTCGGTGGCTACACCTTC	CASSEAEGFGGYTF
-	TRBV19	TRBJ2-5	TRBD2	TGTGCCAGTAGTCCCAAACTAGCGGGACCGCTCCAAGAGACCCAGTACTTC	CASSPKLAGPLQETQYF
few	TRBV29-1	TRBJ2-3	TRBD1	TGCAGCGTTGGACAGGGAACAGATACGCAGTATTTT	CSVGQGTDTQYF
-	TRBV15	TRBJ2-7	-	TGTGCCACCAGCCGGCAGGAGGGGGGGCTGTACGAGCAGTACTTC	CATSRQEGGLYEQYF
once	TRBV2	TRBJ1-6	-	TGTGCCAGCAGTGTGAGGGGCAGGGGATCGCCCCTCCACTTT	CASSVRGRGSPLHF
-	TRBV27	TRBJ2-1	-	TGTGCCAGCCGAGTTGGGGCCCGCCCCAATGAGCAGTTCTTC	CASRVGARPNEQFF
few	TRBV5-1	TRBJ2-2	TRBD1	TGCGCCAGCAGCTTAGAGGGGGCAGGTTACACCGGGGAGCTGTTTTTT	CASSLEGAGYTGELFF
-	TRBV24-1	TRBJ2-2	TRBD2	TGTGCCACCAGAGCAGGGACTAGCGGGAGGGCGCTTGGAACCGGGGAGCTGTTTTTT	CATRAGTSGRALGTGELFF
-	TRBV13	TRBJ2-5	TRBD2	TGTGCCAGCAGCCTGGGACTAGCGGGAGCCTGGGAGACCCAGTACTTC	CASSLGLAGAWETQYF
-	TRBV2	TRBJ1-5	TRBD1	TGTGCCAGCAGCGGTCTCTCAGACAGGGTTAATCAGCCCCAGCATTTT	CASSGLSDRVNQPQHF
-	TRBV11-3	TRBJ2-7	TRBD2	TGTGCCAGCAGCCTGGGACTAGCCTACGAGCAGTACTTC	CASSLGLAYEQYF
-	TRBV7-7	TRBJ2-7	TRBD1	TGTGCCAGCAGCCTTCTAGGGACCCGGGACAGGCCAACCTACGAGCAGTACTTC	CASSLLGTRDRPTYEQYF
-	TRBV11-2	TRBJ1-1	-	TGTGCCAGCAGCCCCACCAGGGAACCTGAAGCTTTCTTT	CASSPTREPEAFF
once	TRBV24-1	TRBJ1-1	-	TGTGCCACCAGTGATAAGGTCAGGGAAAACACTGAAGCTTTCTTT	CATSDKVRENTEAFF
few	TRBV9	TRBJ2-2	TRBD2	TGTGCCAGCAGCGTAGCAGCGGGGCGAAACACCGGGGAGCTGTTTTTT	CASSVAAGRNTGELFF
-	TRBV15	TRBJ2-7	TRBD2	TGTGCCACCAGCTCACGGACTAGCGGGAGCGAGCAGTACTTC	CATSSRTSGSEQYF
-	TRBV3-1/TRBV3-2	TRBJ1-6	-	TGTGCCAGCAGTCGGGAGAGGGGAAATTCACCCCTCCACTTT	CASSRERGNSPLHF
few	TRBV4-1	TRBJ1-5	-	TGCGCCAGCAGCCAAGGGGGCAGGGGCCCCAGTCTGGGTCAGCCCCAGCATTTT	CASSQGGRGPSLGQPQHF
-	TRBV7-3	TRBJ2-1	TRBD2	TGTGCCAGCAGCTCGGAGGGGACTAGCGGAAGAGAGCAGTTCTTC	CASSSEGTSGREQFF
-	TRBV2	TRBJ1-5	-	TGTGCCACCCAACCCGACACTAATCAGCCCCAGCATTTT	CATQPDTNQPQHF
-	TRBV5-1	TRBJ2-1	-	TGCGCCAGCAGCCCTAGATATGGGACATTACCCTACAATGAGCAGTTCTTC	CASSPRYGTLPYNEQFF
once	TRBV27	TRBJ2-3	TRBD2	TGTGCCAGCAGTTCCCGACGAATAGCGGGAGGTGGAGATACGCAGTATTTT	CASSSRRIAGGGDTQYF
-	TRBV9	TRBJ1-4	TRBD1	TGTGCCAGCAGCGTCAGTGCACCGGGACAGGGGAGTGAAAAACTGTTTTTT	CASSVSAPGQGSEKLFF